Included here is one TCR beta chain sequence, with context. Antigen specificity is unknown. These data originate in a study of metastatic and nonmetastatic thyroid tumors. Study information: Peripheral blood and tumor or nodule samples from malignant and benign thyroid patients were compared.

Every patient was untreated before thyroid surgery. General study points: It was reportedly found that TCR beta diversity was significantly higher in malignant thyroid tumors than in benign nodules, a difference seen in both blood and tumor samples.

Trimming left V 3 bases short and J 7 bases short, with 10 bases between. CDR1 SGHTA and CDR2 FQGNSA come from the germline V gene. CDR3 length: 14 residues. Per the original data handling: To classify distant metastasis in papillary thyroid cancer, a model was built from CDR3 differences across clinicopathological groups. TCRdb re-clonotyped the PCR reads through MiXCR. The V and J calls follow TCRdb's processing rather than the paper's. Found here are around 31,000 clones, 21% of them singletons; the top ten hold 2.5% to 3.5%. The V call is TRBV7-2, the J call TRBJ1-6; D is ambiguous. The TCR originated in a male donor with papillary thyroid cancer or a benign thyroid nodule (not recorded which). Some clones in this sample may be carry-over from other donors' samples. The specimen was tumor tissue. CDR3 nucleotide sequence: TGTGCCAGCAGCTTGGTAGACATAAATTCACCCCTCCACTTT. The encoded protein is CASSLVDINSPLHF.